The source of this T cell receptor (beta chain) is a study of T cell responses to AZD1222 COVID-19 vaccine. CDR3 length: 13 residues. V lost 3 bases, J lost 3 bases, and 9 bases lay in between. Germline CDR1 MNHEY, CDR2 SMNVEV (reference sequence). TCRdb's copy holds only in-frame clones and misses some; the assay was immunoSEQ multiplex PCR. The sample carries 120,000 or so clones, around 84% recorded once. The receptor comes from an adult in good health. The sequences come from peripheral blood, collected on day 0 of AZD1222 vaccination. The chain uses TRBV27 and TRBJ2-7, with D possibly TRBD2 on 5 matching bases. CDR3 region: CASSLGRDYEQYF. For the CDR3, the DNA is TGTGCCAGCAGTTTGGGCCGGGACTACGAGCAGTACTTC.